This T cell receptor (beta chain) was observed in a study of T cells after yellow fever vaccination. Researchers made TCR cDNA using 5'RACE template switching, and this step added a universal primer site and UMIs. MiXCR, applied by TCRdb to the 5' RACE reads, yields one record per CDR3 protein. The top ten hold 20% to 25% of the sample, which has some 350,000 distinct CDR3 sequences, around 3.9% seen once. This clonotype was found a few times. J was trimmed by 1 base and V by 7 bases; bases with no gene match: 13. The CDR3 consists of 17 residues. The germline V gene has CDR1 SGHVS and CDR2 FQNEAQ. The source is a man younger than 35 who received the YFV17D yellow fever vaccine. The rearrangement joins TRBV7-8 to TRBJ2-3; 8 bases are a match to TRBD2. The specimen comprised PBMCs, sampled 5 days after the yellow fever booster vaccination. The CDR3 loop is CASTEWGAGAGTDTQYF. The CDR3, as DNA: TGTGCCAGCACAGAATGGGGAGCGGGGGCCGGCACAGATACGCAGTATTTT.